This TCR beta chain was observed in a study of identical twins. Whole-study results and caveats: One should note that invariant MAIT and iNKT cells could partly confound zero-insertion analyses.

This clonotype was counted ten times or more. The antigen is unknown. The CDR3 loop spans 14 amino acids. Trimming left V 1 base short and J 7 bases short, with 13 bases between. A universal primer site came from template switching; cDNA carried unique molecular identifiers. Each CDR3 protein is one row after TCRdb ran MiXCR on the 5' RACE reads. The sample lists approximately 230,000 distinct CDR3 sequences, over 5.5% occurring once. These data also formed part of another study, on T cells expressing NK-cell markers. In that study: Dominant NKG2C+ clonotypes made up roughly 1.0-8% of CD8+ T cells in 5 or 6 donors. There were four donors in whom these clonotypes also led the CD3+CD56-NKG2C+ fraction.

V is TRBV12-3 or TRBV12-4 and J is TRBJ2-5; D is ambiguous. This receptor was obtained from a woman aged 18-35 years in good health. Sequences were obtained from CD8+ T cells sorted from blood. CDR3 coding DNA: TGTGCCAGCAGTTTAGGGGGATTGGCCGTGACCCAGTACTTC. Translated, it gives CASSLGGLAVTQYF.